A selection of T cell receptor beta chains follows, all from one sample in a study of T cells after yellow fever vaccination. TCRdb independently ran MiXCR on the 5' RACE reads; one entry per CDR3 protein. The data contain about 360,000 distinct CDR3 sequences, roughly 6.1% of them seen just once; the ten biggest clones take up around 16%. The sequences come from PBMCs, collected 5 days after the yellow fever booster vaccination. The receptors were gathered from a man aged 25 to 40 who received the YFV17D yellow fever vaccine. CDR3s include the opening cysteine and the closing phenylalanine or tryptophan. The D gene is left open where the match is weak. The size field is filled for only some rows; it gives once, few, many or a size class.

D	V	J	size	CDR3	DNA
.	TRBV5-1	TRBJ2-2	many	CASSLEGTGELFF	TGTGCCAGCAGCTTAGAGGGTACCGGGGAGCTGTTTTTT
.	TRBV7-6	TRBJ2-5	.	CASSPGFSGAEETQYF	TGTGCCAGCAGCCCCGGATTTAGCGGAGCGGAGGAGACCCAGTACTTC
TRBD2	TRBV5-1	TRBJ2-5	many	CASSYGLAGGLQETQYF	TGCGCCAGCAGCTATGGACTAGCGGGAGGGCTCCAAGAGACCCAGTACTTC
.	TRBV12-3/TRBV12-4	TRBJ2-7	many	CASSLLVGDHYEQYF	TGTGCCAGCAGTTTATTAGTTGGCGACCACTACGAGCAGTACTTC
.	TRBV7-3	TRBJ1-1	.	CASSSTQGADTEAFF	TGTGCCAGCAGCTCAACCCAGGGTGCGGACACTGAAGCTTTCTTT
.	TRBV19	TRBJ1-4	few	CASSPYLGGELFF	TGTGCCAGTAGTCCCTACCTAGGAGGAGAGCTGTTTTTT
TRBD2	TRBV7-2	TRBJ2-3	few	CASSFGLAPDTQYF	TGTGCCAGCAGCTTTGGACTAGCCCCCGATACGCAGTATTTT
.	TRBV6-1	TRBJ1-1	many	CASKGNTEAFF	TGTGCCAGCAAAGGGAACACTGAAGCTTTCTTT
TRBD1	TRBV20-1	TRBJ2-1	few	CSADRDRGLVEQFF	TGCAGTGCTGACCGGGACAGGGGGCTGGTTGAGCAGTTCTTC
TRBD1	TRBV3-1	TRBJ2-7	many	CASRARDRVSYEQYF	TGTGCCAGCCGAGCCCGGGACAGGGTGTCGTACGAGCAGTACTTC
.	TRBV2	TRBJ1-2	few	CASTGTEANYGYTF	TGTGCCAGCACCGGGACCGAAGCTAACTATGGCTACACCTTC
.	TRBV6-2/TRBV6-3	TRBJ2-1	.	CASSYSIIENEQFF	TGTGCCAGCAGTTACTCGATTATTGAAAATGAGCAGTTCTTC
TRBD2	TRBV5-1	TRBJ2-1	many	CASSSLDSGSVMFF	TGCGCCAGCAGCTCCCTGGATAGCGGGAGCGTAATGTTCTTC
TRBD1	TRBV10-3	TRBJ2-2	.	CAISRDRDNTGELFF	TGTGCCATCTCGCGGGACAGGGATAACACCGGGGAGCTGTTTTTT
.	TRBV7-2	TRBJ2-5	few	CASSLGNRGLVRKTQYF	TGTGCCAGCAGCTTAGGAAACCGGGGATTGGTGAGAAAGACCCAGTACTTC
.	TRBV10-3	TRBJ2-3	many	CAISRQYRDTQYF	TGTGCCATCAGTAGACAATACCGAGATACGCAGTATTTT
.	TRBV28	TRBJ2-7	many	CASRNSRDRSYEQYF	TGTGCCAGCAGGAACTCACGCGACAGGTCCTACGAGCAGTACTTC
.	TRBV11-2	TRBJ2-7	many	CASSFSVEQYF	TGTGCCAGCAGCTTTTCCGTCGAGCAGTACTTC
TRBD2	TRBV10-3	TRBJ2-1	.	CAIRGTSLGNEQFF	TGTGCCATCAGGGGGACTAGCCTAGGAAATGAGCAGTTCTTC
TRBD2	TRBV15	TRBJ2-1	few	CATSRDRTSGRNEQFF	TGTGCCACCAGCAGAGACCGGACTAGCGGGAGGAATGAGCAGTTCTTC
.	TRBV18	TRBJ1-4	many	CASSPPGLNEKLFF	TGTGCCAGCTCACCGCCGGGACTAAATGAAAAACTGTTTTTT
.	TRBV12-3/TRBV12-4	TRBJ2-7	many	CASSPTQGSYEQYF	TGTGCCAGCAGTCCGACACAGGGCTCCTACGAGCAGTACTTC
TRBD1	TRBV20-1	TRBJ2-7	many	CSATPGQGYEQYF	TGCAGTGCTACCCCGGGACAGGGCTACGAGCAGTACTTC
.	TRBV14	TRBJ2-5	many	CASSQDLGGTQYF	TGTGCCAGCAGCCAAGATCTCGGGGGGACCCAGTACTTC
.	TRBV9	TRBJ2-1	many	CASSTSEHNNEQFF	TGTGCCAGCAGCACATCGGAGCATAACAATGAGCAGTTCTTC
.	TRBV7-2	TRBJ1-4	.	CASSPRGGEKLFF	TGTGCCAGCAGCCCTAGAGGGGGGGAAAAACTGTTTTTT
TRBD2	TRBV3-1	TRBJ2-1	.	CASSHPGLAGRNSYNEQFF	TGTGCCAGCAGCCATCCGGGACTAGCGGGACGCAACTCCTACAATGAGCAGTTCTTC
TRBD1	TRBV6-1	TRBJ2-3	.	CASSGDRGIDTQYF	TGTGCCAGCAGTGGCGACAGGGGCATTGATACGCAGTATTTT
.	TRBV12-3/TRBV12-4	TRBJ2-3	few	CASGPRGATDTQYF	TGTGCCAGCGGGCCCCGGGGGGCGACAGATACGCAGTATTTT
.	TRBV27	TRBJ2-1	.	CASSEIPGSYNEQFF	TGTGCCAGCAGTGAAATACCGGGGTCTTACAATGAGCAGTTCTTC
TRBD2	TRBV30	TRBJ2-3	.	CAWSWLAGTPDTQYF	TGTGCCTGGAGTTGGCTAGCGGGTACCCCAGATACGCAGTATTTT
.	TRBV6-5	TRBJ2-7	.	CASRHRVAYEQYF	TGTGCCAGCCGTCACCGGGTAGCCTACGAGCAGTACTTC
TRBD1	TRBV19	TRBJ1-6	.	CASSGDSGLSPLHF	TGTGCCAGTAGTGGGGACAGTGGGCTTTCACCCCTCCACTTT
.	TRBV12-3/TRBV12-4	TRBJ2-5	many	CASREGGQETQYF	TGTGCCAGCAGAGAAGGCGGACAAGAGACCCAGTACTTC
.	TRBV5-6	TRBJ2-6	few	CASSLGGTVVSGANVLTF	TGTGCCAGCAGCTTGGGAGGGACGGTAGTCTCTGGGGCCAACGTCCTGACTTTC
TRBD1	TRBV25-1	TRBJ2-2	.	CASSEDDRVGTGELFF	TGTGCCAGCAGTGAAGACGACAGGGTGGGCACCGGGGAGCTGTTTTTT
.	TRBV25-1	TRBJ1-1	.	CASSPLGGSNTEAFF	TGTGCCAGCAGCCCCCTGGGGGGATCGAACACTGAAGCTTTCTTT
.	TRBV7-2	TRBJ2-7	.	CASSSRDSTYEQYF	TGTGCCAGCAGCTCCCGGGACTCGACCTACGAGCAGTACTTC
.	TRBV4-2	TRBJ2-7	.	CASSQDLVMYEQYF	TGTGCCAGCAGCCAAGATCTAGTGATGTACGAGCAGTACTTC
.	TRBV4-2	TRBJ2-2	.	CASSQSGGTTGELFF	TGTGCCAGCAGCCAGTCAGGCGGTACCACCGGGGAGCTGTTTTTT
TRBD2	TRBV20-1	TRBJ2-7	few	CSARVPSGSGEQYF	TGCAGTGCTAGAGTCCCTAGCGGGAGCGGCGAGCAGTACTTC
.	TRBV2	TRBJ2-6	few	CASSEETSGANVLTF	TGTGCCAGCAGTGAGGAGACCTCTGGGGCCAACGTCCTGACTTTC
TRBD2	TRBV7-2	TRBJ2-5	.	CASSLGPGRIKETQYF	TGTGCCAGCAGCTTAGGGCCCGGGAGGATCAAGGAGACCCAGTACTTC
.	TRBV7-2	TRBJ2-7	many	CASSLEVIDSYEQYF	TGTGCCAGCAGCTTAGAGGTAATCGACTCCTACGAGCAGTACTTC
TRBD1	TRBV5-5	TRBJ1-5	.	CASSLGWGGTGKNRPQHF	TGTGCCAGCAGCTTGGGTTGGGGCGGGACAGGGAAAAATCGGCCCCAGCATTTT
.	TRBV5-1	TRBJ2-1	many	CASSLAGTSYNEQFF	TGTGCCAGCAGCTTGGCGGGAACCTCCTACAATGAGCAGTTCTTC
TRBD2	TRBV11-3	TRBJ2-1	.	CASSTRGSGPLNEQFF	TGTGCCAGCAGCACCCGGGGTAGCGGGCCTCTAAATGAGCAGTTCTTC